This record looks at one TCR beta chain sequence and its context. The CDR3 has 14 amino acids. Germline V CDR1 and CDR2: MDHEN, SYDVKM. The ends were cut back, 3 bases at V and 6 bases at J, with 12 bases in the middle. The data belong to a study of blood T cell repertoires in COVID-19. Original data processing: Amplification from reference gene primers served as the basis for estimated nucleated cell counts. Method: immunoSEQ multiplex PCR; TCRdb's copy keeps in-frame clones and lacks some. D and trimming were read from the DNA, whereas the V and J calls and clone size are those reported in that table. The table includes around 170,000 clones, 86% detected once.

The source is a man in his fifties or sixties with active or convalescent COVID-19. Sample: peripheral blood. The chain has TRBV28 and TRBJ1-5; D is possibly TRBD1 (5 bases). CDR3 residues: CASSFGRGGQPQHF. The CDR3 coding sequence is TGTGCCAGCAGTTTTGGCCGGGGGGGTCAGCCCCAGCATTTT.